This T cell receptor (beta chain) was sequenced in a study of OX40 agonist ivuxolimab in advanced cancers. Overall study findings and caveats: In the 0.1 to 3.0 mg/kg range, CD4+ and CD8+ blood T cells had expanded clonally by week 6. Also showing low normalized T-cell clonal expansion were some of the nonresponders.

On this clone: Its matching antigen is unknown.

The data were produced by immunoSEQ multiplex PCR, yet TCRdb's version contains in-frame clones alone and is incomplete. The repertoire holds about 68,000 clones, with around 84% as singletons. V dropped 5 bases and J dropped 5 bases, with 10 bases sitting between them. This CDR3 is 13 amino acids long. The germline V gene has CDR1 SGHRS and CDR2 YFSETQ. The chain couples TRBV5-1 to TRBJ2-2; the D is unclear. This sample comprised CD4+ or CD8+ T cells sorted from blood, obtained in a trial of the OX40 agonist ivuxolimab. This clonotype was sampled from an adult with an advanced solid tumor such as melanoma, head and neck, liver or kidney cancer. CDR3 DNA: TGCGCCAGCAGAATTATTAATACCGGGGAGCTGTTTTTT. Translating gives CASRIINTGELFF.